The T cell receptor (beta chain) under discussion was sequenced for a study of quantifying T cell responses using KT2 cells. About the study: Reverse transcription used primers in the TCR alpha and beta constant regions. The T4 ligation step was estimated to exceed 8% efficiency under optimum conditions. A predetermined fluorescence threshold ended the second PCR, run as a qPCR.

Concerning this clonotype itself: The antigen is unknown.

The length of the CDR3 is 11 residues. The germline V and J ends were trimmed by 5 bases and 6 bases, with 5 bases remaining between them. Germline CDR1 reads SEHNR; CDR2 reads FQNEAQ (reference sequence). Known numbers of the T cell clone KT2 were added to PBMC. Study conclusions and caveats: KT2 sequences were detected down to about one KT2 cell per 100,000 PBMC.

An oligo carrying a UMI was ligated to the cDNA 3' end. An equimolar mix of RC1.1 and RC1.2 primed the beta chain across TRBC1 and TRBC2. One entry per CDR3 protein results from TCRdb running MiXCR on the UMI-ligation and nested PCR reads. The sample includes 40,000 to 50,000 distinct CDR3 sequences, about a sixth of them seen just once. This chain links TRBV7-9 with TRBJ2-1; D gene unclear. The specimen was PBMCs spiked with cells of the T cell clone KT2. The sequence derives from a human donor. The CDR3 reads CASSPVNEQFF. The CDR3 DNA follows: TGTGCCAGCAGCCCCGTCAATGAGCAGTTCTTC.